This TCR beta chain derives from a study of blood T cell repertoires in COVID-19. V lost 8 bases, J lost 6 bases, and 11 bases stayed unmatched. The germline gives CDR1 LNHDA, CDR2 SQIVND (reference sequence). The CDR3 sequence is 15 residues long. This table comes from immunoSEQ multiplex PCR, and its TCRdb copy is limited to in-frame clones, with some not included. This table holds 450,000 or so clones, around 89% found once. This receptor was obtained from a woman aged 40 to 55 with COVID-19, enrolled during active disease. The chain has TRBV19 and TRBJ2-3; the match to TRBD1 covers 10 bases. Sequenced material: peripheral blood. The CDR3 nucleotides are TGTGCCAGTCAGGGACAGGGGAGTTTGGTTGATACGCAGTATTTT. Amino acids: CASQGQGSLVDTQYF.